These 4 T cell receptor beta chains were sequenced from one sample in a study of blood T cell repertoires in COVID-19. Data came from immunoSEQ multiplex PCR; TCRdb stores just in-frame clones and leaves some out. This table holds 330,000 or so clones, 88% found once. The sample consisted of PBMCs or T cells enriched from blood (not recorded which). Receptor source: a woman aged 25 to 39 who had been exposed to COVID-19.

This clone has only a few counts. V usage is TRBV27 and J usage is TRBJ1-5, with D hard to call. V shed 3 bases and J shed 0 bases, with 12 bases lying between them. CDR1 and CDR2 from the germline V gene are MNHEY and SMNVEV (reference sequence). The CDR3 is made up of 16 amino acids. The CDR3 is CASSFDGLYSNQPQHF. DNA for the CDR3: TGTGCCAGCAGTTTCGACGGACTCTATAGCAATCAGCCCCAGCATTTT.

The chain links TRBV5-1 to TRBJ2-1; 9 bases line up with TRBD2. This CDR3 spans 15 amino acids. The ends lost 7 bases at V and 6 bases at J; junction bases unmatched: 11. CDR1 is SGHRS, CDR2 YFSETQ, per germline. CDR3 loop: CASGEGLAIFNEQFF. The CDR3 bases are TGCGCCAGCGGAGAGGGACTAGCCATTTTCAATGAGCAGTTCTTC.

This clone has only one observation. The CDR3 loop reads CASSWTGEAFF. The CDR3 coding sequence is TGTGCCAGTAGTTGGACAGGGGAAGCTTTCTTT. The chain uses TRBV19 and TRBJ1-1, with 8 bases identical to TRBD1. V shed 5 bases and J 8 bases; nucleotides not matched to a gene: 1. The CDR3 loop spans 11 amino acids. Germline V lookup: CDR1 LNHDA, CDR2 SQIVND (reference sequence).

The chain carries TRBV6-9 and TRBJ1-6; 9 nucleotides match TRBD1. V trimming: 7 bases; J trimming: 2 bases; junction bases outside the gene matches: 12. The CDR3 is made up of 18 amino acids. CDR1 and CDR2 (germline): MNHGY, SVAAGI. The chain's CDR3 is CASIGRNRGPPYNSPLHF. The CDR3 nucleotides are TGTGCCAGCATAGGGAGGAACAGGGGGCCCCCCTATAATTCACCCCTCCACTTT.